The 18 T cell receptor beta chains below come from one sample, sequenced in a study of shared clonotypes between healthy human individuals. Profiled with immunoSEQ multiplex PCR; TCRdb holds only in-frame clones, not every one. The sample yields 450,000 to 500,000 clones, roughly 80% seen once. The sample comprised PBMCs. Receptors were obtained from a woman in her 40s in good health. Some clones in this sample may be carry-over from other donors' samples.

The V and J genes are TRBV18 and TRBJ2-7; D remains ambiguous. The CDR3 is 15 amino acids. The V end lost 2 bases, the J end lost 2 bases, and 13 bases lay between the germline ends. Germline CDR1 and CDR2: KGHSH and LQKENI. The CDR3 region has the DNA TGTGCCAGCTCACCAAGAAGGGATCCCACCTACGAGCAGTACTTC. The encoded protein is CASSPRRDPTYEQYF.

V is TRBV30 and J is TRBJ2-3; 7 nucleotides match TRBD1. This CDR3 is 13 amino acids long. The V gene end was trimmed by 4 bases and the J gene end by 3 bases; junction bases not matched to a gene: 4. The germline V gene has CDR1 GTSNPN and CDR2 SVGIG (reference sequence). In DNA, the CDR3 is TGTGCCTGGACCGTACAGGGGACAGATACGCAGTATTTT. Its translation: CAWTVQGTDTQYF.

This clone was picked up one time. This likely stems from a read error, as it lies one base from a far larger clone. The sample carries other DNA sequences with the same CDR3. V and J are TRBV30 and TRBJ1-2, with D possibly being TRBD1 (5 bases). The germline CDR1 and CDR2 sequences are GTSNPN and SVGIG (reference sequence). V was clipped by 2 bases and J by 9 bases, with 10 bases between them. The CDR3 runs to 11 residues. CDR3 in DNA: TGTGCCTGGAGTCAGGGATCCCGCTACACCTTC. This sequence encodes CAWSQGSRYTF.

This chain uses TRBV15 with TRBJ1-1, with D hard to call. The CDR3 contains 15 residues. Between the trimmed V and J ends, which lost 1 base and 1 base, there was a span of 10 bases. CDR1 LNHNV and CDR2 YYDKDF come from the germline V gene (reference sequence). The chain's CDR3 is CATSRVTAGNTEAFF. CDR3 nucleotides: TGTGCCACCAGCAGAGTGACGGCGGGGAACACTGAAGCTTTCTTT.

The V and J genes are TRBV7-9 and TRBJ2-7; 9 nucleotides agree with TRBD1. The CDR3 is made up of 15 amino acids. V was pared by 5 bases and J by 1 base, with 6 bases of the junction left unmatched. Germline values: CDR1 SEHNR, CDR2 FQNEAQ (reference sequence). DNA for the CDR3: TGTGCCAGCAGCCGCGCCGGGACAGGGTCCTACGAGCAGTACTTC. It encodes CASSRAGTGSYEQYF.

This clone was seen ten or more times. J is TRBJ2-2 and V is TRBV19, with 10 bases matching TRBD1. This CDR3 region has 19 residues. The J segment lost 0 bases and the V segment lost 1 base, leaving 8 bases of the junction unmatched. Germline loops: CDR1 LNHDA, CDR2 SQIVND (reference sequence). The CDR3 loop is CASSIGTGGDFSNTGELFF. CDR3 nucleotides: TGTGCCAGTAGTATAGGGACAGGGGGGGACTTTTCGAACACCGGGGAGCTGTTTTTT.

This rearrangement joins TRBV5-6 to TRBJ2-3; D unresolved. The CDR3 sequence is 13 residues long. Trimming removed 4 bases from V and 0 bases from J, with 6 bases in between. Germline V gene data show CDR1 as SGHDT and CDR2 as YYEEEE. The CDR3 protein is CASSPSSTDTQYF. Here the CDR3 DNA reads TGTGCCAGCAGCCCCAGTAGCACAGATACGCAGTATTTT.

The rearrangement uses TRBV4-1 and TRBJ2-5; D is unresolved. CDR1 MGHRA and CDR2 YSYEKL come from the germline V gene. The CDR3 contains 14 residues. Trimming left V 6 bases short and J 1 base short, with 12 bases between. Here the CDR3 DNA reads TGCGCCAGCAGTTCCTTTAATGGCCAAGAGACCCAGTACTTC. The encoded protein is CASSSFNGQETQYF.

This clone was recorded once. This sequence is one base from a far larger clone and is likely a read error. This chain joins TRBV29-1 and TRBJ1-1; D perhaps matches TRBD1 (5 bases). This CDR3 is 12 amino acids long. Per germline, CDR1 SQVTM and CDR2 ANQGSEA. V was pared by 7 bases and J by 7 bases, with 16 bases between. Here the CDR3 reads CSGAIGANEAFF. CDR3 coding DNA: TGCAGCGGGGCGATAGGGGCCAATGAAGCTTTCTTT.

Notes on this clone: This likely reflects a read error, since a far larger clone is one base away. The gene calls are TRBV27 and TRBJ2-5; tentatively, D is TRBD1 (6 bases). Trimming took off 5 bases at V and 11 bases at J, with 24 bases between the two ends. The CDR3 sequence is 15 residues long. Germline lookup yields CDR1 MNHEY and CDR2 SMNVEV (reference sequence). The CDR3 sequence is CASSPGSDRFEDQYF. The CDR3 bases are TGTGCCAGCAGTCCTGGGAGTGACAGGTTCGAAGATCAGTACTTC.

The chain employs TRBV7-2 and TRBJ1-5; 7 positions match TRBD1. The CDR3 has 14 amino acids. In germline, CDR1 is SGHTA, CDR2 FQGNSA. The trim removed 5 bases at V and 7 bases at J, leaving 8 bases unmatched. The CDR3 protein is CASSQTGWGQPQHF. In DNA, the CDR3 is TGTGCCAGCAGCCAGACAGGGTGGGGCCAGCCCCAGCATTTT.

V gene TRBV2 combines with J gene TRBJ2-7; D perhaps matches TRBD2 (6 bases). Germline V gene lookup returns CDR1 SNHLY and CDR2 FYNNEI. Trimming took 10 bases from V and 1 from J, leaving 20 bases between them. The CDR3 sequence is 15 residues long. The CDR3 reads CATTGGTFHSYEQYF. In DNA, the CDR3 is TGTGCCACCACCGGGGGTACCTTTCATTCCTACGAGCAGTACTTC.

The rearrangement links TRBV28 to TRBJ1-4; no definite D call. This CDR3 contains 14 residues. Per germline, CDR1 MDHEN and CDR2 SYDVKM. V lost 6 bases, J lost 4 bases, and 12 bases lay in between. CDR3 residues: CASRGRNINEKLFF. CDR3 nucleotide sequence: TGTGCCAGCAGGGGAAGAAATATTAATGAAAAACTGTTTTTT.

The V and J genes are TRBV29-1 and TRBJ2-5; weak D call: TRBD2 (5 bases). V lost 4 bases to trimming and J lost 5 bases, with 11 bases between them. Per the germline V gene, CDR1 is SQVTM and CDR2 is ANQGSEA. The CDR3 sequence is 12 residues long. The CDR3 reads CSVGEGFETQYF. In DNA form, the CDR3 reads TGCAGCGTTGGTGAGGGCTTTGAGACCCAGTACTTC. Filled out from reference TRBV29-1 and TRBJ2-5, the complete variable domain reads SAVISQKPSRDICQRGTSLTIQCQVDSQVTMMFWYRQQPGQSLTLIATANQGSEATYESGFVIDKFPISRPNLTFSTLTVSNMSPEDSSIYLCSVGEGFETQYFGPGTRLLVL.

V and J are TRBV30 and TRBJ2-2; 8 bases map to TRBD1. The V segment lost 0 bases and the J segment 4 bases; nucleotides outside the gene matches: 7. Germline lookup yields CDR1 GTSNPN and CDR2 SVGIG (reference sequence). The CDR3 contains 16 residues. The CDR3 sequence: CAWSVLGQGATGELFF. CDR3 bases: TGTGCCTGGAGTGTTCTCGGACAGGGCGCCACCGGGGAGCTGTTTTTT.

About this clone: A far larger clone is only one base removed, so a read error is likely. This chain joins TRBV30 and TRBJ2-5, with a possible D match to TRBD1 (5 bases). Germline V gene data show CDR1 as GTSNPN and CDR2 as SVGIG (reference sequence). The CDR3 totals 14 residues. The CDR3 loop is CSWSRQIYQETQYF. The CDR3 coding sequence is TGTTCCTGGAGCCGACAGATCTACCAAGAGACCCAGTACTTC.

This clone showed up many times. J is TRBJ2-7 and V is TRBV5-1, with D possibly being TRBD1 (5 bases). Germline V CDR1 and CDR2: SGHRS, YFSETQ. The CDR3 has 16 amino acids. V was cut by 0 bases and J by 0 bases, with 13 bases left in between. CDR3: CASSLEGVPPSYEQYF. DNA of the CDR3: TGCGCCAGCAGCTTGGAAGGGGTCCCACCCTCCTACGAGCAGTACTTC.

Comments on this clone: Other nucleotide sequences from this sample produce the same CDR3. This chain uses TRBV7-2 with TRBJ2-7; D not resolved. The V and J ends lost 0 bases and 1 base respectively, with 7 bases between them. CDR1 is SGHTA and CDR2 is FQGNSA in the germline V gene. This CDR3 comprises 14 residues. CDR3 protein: CASSLAGRSYEQYF. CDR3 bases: TGTGCCAGCAGCTTAGCGGGCCGTTCCTACGAGCAGTACTTC. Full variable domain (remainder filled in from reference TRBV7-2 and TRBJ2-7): GAGVSQSPSNKVTEKGKDVELRCDPISGHTALYWYRQSLGQGLEFLIYFQGNSAPDKSGLPSDRFSAERTGGSVSTLTIQRTQQEDSAVYLCASSLAGRSYEQYFGPGTRLTVT.